The next 16 T cell receptor beta chains were all read from a single sample in a study of control samples from healthy donors and cancer patients. Using immunoSEQ multiplex PCR, the repertoire was profiled, and TCRdb retains in-frame clones only, with some absent. The sample has over 200,000 clones, roughly four fifths seen once. Material: PBMCs. The receptors derive from a woman in her sixties with lung cancer.

The chain carries TRBV29-1 and TRBJ2-5; 8 bases are shared with TRBD1. Germline assignment: CDR1 SQVTM and CDR2 ANQGSEA. V lost 6 bases to trimming and J lost 1 base; unmatched junction nucleotides: 1. This CDR3 comprises 12 residues. CDR3 nucleotides: TGCAGCGTGACAGGGGTCCAAGAGACCCAGTACTTC. Translating gives CSVTGVQETQYF.

The CDR3 coding sequence is TGCGCCAGCAGTCTTAGCGGGGGGGCCCATGAGCAGTTCTTC. Its translation: CASSLSGGAHEQFF. The chain employs TRBV10-1 and TRBJ2-1, with TRBD2 matching over 11 bases. CDR3 length equals 14 residues. CDR1 is WNHNN, CDR2 SYGVQD, per germline (reference sequence). J lost 8 bases, V lost 5 bases, and 5 bases had no gene match.

CDR3 residues: CAIRDSPYEQFF. Written as DNA, the CDR3 is TGTGCCATCCGAGATAGCCCCTATGAGCAGTTCTTC. The genes are TRBV10-3 and TRBJ2-1, with D hard to call. V lost 8 bases and J lost 8, with 13 bases in between. Germline V gives CDR1 ENHRY, CDR2 SYGVKD. This CDR3 spans 12 amino acids.

This chain joins TRBV9 and TRBJ1-6; D remains unclear. From germline, CDR1 is SGDLS and CDR2 YYNGEE. V lost 4 bases to trimming and J lost 6 bases, with 17 bases between them. This CDR3 spans 16 amino acids. The CDR3 here is CASSTREGISNSPLHF. As DNA, the CDR3 is TGTGCCAGCAGCACACGTGAGGGTATCAGTAATTCACCCCTCCACTTT.

This clone was detected only once. V usage is TRBV29-1 and J usage is TRBJ1-1; D unresolved. The CDR3 is 13 amino acids. V lost 2 bases and J 2 bases, leaving 9 bases between the germline ends. Germline assignment: CDR1 SQVTM and CDR2 ANQGSEA. CDR3 region: CSVEPGPNTEAFF. CDR3 in DNA: TGCAGCGTTGAACCAGGACCAAACACTGAAGCTTTCTTT.

J is TRBJ1-2 and V is TRBV3-1 (or the pseudogene TRBV3-2); D ambiguous. V gave up 0 bases and J gave up 4 bases, with 9 bases separating them. There are 14 residues in the CDR3. In germline, CDR1 is LGHDT, CDR2 YNNKEL (reference sequence). The CDR3 bases are TGTGCCAGCAGCCAAGATCTCGACGGCTATGGCTACACCTTC. Its translation: CASSQDLDGYGYTF.

CDR3 DNA: TGCGCCAGCAGCTTGGGGGTCGAGGGGGAAAAACTGTTTTTT. Protein sequence: CASSLGVEGEKLFF. This chain links TRBV5-1 with TRBJ1-4; the D gene is possibly TRBD1 (5 bases). Germline CDR1 is SGHRS and CDR2 is YFSETQ. Trimming removed 0 bases at V and 8 bases at J, with 11 bases between. This CDR3 has 14 amino acids.

This clone showed up just once. The chain employs TRBV27 and TRBJ1-5, with a weak D call TRBD1 (6 bases). Germline CDR1 reads MNHEY; CDR2 reads SMNVEV (reference sequence). Trimming cost V 8 bases and J 2 bases, with 16 bases left between them. The length of the CDR3 is 15 residues. Written as DNA, the CDR3 is TGTGCCAGCCAGAACAGGGTCGAAGGCAATCAGCCCCAGCATTTT. As protein: CASQNRVEGNQPQHF.

Written as DNA, the CDR3 is TGTGCCAGCAGCCGACAGGTTCTCCAAGAGACCCAGTACTTC. This translates into CASSRQVLQETQYF. The gene calls are TRBV11-2 and TRBJ2-5, with a tentative D call TRBD1 (6 bases). The V end lost 5 bases, the J end lost 1 base, and 11 bases lay between the germline ends. Germline loops: CDR1 SGHAT, CDR2 FQNNGV. CDR3 length: 14 amino acids.

The gene calls are TRBV4-1 and TRBJ1-1; 8 bases match TRBD1. This CDR3 has 14 residues. V dropped 4 bases and J dropped 5; count of bases not matched to a gene: 6. Germline lookup yields CDR1 MGHRA and CDR2 YSYEKL. The CDR3 protein is CASSLSDRGTEAFF. The DNA of the CDR3 is TGCGCCAGCAGCCTATCTGACAGGGGAACTGAAGCTTTCTTT.

This chain joins TRBV11-2 and TRBJ2-1, with D perhaps matching TRBD1 (5 bases). V was cut by 0 bases and J by 2 bases, with 14 bases left in between. Germline V gene sequence: CDR1 SGHAT, CDR2 FQNNGV. The CDR3 is made up of 17 amino acids. This CDR3 reads CASSLDFGAPPYNEQFF. CDR3 nucleotides: TGTGCCAGCAGCTTAGATTTTGGGGCCCCCCCCTACAATGAGCAGTTCTTC.

V usage is TRBV28 and J usage is TRBJ2-3; TRBD1 agrees at 7 bases. The CDR3 is made up of 15 amino acids. V was clipped by 5 bases and J by 4 bases; unmatched bases: 9. The germline CDR1 and CDR2 sequences are MDHEN and SYDVKM. CDR3 sequence reads: CASSLPLTGSDTQYF. DNA for the CDR3: TGTGCCAGCAGTCTACCTCTGACAGGGTCAGATACGCAGTATTTT.

This clone has more than one count but fewer than ten. The chain carries TRBV3-1 (or the pseudogene TRBV3-2) and TRBJ2-7, with D perhaps being TRBD1 or TRBD2 (5 bases each). CDR1 and CDR2 (germline): LGHDT, YNNKEL (reference sequence). The CDR3 runs 12 residues. Trimming removed 3 bases from V and 4 bases from J, with 7 bases in between. The CDR3 loop is CASSHGGYEQYF. The CDR3 DNA reads as TGTGCCAGCAGCCATGGGGGTTACGAGCAGTACTTC.

This clone was recorded a few times. The rearrangement uses TRBV28 and TRBJ1-3, with a weak D call TRBD1 (5 bases). This CDR3 spans 14 amino acids. Trimming took off 6 bases at V and 2 bases at J, with 11 bases between the two ends. The germline V gene encodes CDR1 MDHEN and CDR2 SYDVKM. As DNA, the CDR3 is TGTGCCAGCAGGAGGGACTTGACTGGAAACACCATATATTTT. Translating it yields CASRRDLTGNTIYF.

This chain uses TRBV12-3 or TRBV12-4 with TRBJ2-4, with 7 bases fitting TRBD1. CDR3 length equals 13 residues. V dropped 2 bases and J dropped 8; count of bases not matched to a gene: 3. The chain's CDR3 is CASSLRGLDIQYF. CDR3 DNA sequence: TGTGCCAGCAGTTTAAGGGGGCTGGACATTCAGTACTTC.

V gene TRBV4-1 combines with J gene TRBJ2-2; weak D call: TRBD1 (6 bases). The V gene lost 4 bases and the J gene lost 0 bases, with 15 bases spanning the gap. The germline gives CDR1 MGHRA, CDR2 YSYEKL. The CDR3 is 17 amino acids. The DNA for the CDR3 is TGCGCCAGCAGCCCCTTAGAGACAGGAGCGAACACCGGGGAGCTGTTTTTT. Translating gives CASSPLETGANTGELFF.